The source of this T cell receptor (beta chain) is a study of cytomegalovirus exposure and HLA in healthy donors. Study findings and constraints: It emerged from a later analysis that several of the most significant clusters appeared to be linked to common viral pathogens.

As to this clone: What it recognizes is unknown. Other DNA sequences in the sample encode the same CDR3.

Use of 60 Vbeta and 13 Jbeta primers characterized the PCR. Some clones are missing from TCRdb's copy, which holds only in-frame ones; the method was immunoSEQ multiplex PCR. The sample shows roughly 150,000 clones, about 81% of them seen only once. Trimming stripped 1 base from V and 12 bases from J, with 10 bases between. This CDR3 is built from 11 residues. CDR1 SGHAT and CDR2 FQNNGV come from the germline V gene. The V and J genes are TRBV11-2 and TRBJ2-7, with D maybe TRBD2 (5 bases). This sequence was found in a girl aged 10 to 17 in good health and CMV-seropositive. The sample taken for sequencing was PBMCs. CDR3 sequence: CASSLGGLRYF. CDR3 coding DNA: TGTGCCAGCAGCTTAGGCGGGCTGAGGTACTTC.